Detailed here is one T cell receptor beta chain. Its recognized antigen is unknown. Per-base quality was not reported, and no clone a single base away is much larger than it. CDR1 and CDR2, per the germline V gene, are SGDLS and YYNGEE. V and J lose 3 bases and 7 bases, and a span of 15 bases separates them. The CDR3, from cysteine to phenylalanine, totals 14 residues. The entry retains the CDR3 DNA only, 42 bases that are in frame from base 1. The data are from a study of T cell repertoires in cytomegalovirus infection (dated by TCRdb to the late 2010s). Background on the whole study: Because public TCR beta signatures pointed to carriage of CMV infection together with the matching HLA type, the HLA type of each donor mattered for the analysis.

TCRdb records Illumina HiSeq 1500 as the sequencer. TCRdb reprocessed the public reads (quality trimming at Q25 with fastp, clone calling with MiXCR) and kept in-frame beta chains. Each CDR3 protein appears once, grouped with its most common genes and DNA. In this sample the table shows around 260,000 distinct CDR3 sequences, roughly a quarter of which occur a single time. The ten top clones hold approximately 15% of the sample. What the study reported, not specific to this receptor: The ex vivo response was dominated by HLA-C-restricted CMV-specific TCR beta clonotypes, which also provided the single most frequent clonotype in two of eight donors. In both this cohort and an independent cohort of under 450 donors, the cumulative frequency of public TCR beta family members distinguished carriers of CMV infection plus the relevant HLA type.

This sequence uses TRBV9 and TRBJ2-3, and possibly TRBD2, on 5 matching bases. Sequenced sample: PBMCs. This receptor was taken from a human donor in good health (CMV status not recorded). Some clones in this sample may be carry-over from other donors' samples. CDR3 loop: CASSASLGDNTQYF. The DNA sequence is given as TGTGCCAGCAGCGCATCCCTCGGGGATAATACGCAGTATTTT.